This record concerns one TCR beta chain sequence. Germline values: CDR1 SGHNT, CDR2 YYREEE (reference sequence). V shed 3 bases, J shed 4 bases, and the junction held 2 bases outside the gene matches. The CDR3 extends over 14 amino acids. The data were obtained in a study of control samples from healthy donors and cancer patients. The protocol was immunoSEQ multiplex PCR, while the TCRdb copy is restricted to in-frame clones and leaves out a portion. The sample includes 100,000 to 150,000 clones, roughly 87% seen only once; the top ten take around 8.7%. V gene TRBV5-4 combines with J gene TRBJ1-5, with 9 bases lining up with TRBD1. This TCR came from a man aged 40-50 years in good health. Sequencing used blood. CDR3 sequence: CASSWTGDNQPQHF. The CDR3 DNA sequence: TGTGCCAGCAGCTGGACAGGGGATAATCAGCCCCAGCATTTT.